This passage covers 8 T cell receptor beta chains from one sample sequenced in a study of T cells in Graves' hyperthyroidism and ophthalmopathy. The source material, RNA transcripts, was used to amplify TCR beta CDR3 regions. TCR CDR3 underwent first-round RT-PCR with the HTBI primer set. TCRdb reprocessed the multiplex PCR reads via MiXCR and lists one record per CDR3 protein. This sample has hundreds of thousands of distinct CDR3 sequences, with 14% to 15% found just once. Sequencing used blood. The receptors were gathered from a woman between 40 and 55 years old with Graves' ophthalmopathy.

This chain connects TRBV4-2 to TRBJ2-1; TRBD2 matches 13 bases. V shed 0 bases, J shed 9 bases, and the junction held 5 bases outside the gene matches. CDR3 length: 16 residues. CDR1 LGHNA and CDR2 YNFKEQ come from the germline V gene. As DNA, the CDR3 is TGTGCCAGCAGCCAAGATAGGACTAGCGGGAGTGGTGAGCAGTTCTTC. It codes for CASSQDRTSGSGEQFF.

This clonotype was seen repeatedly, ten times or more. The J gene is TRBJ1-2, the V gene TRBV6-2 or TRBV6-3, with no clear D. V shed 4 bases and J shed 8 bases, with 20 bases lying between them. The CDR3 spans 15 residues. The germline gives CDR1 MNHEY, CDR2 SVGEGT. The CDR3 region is CASSSTAARTWGYTF. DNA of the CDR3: TGTGCCAGCAGTTCCACCGCAGCGAGGACTTGGGGCTACACCTTC.

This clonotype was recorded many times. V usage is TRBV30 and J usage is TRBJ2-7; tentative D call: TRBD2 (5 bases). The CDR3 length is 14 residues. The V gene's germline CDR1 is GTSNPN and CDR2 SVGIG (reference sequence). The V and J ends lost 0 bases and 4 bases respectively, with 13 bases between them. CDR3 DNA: TGTGCCTGGAGTGTGCCGGGATCGAATTACGAGCAGTACTTC. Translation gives CAWSVPGSNYEQYF.

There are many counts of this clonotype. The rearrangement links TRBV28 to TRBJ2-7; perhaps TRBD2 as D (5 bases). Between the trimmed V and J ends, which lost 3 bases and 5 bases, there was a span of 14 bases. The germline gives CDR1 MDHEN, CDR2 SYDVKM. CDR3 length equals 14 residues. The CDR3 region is CASSLPRGLDEQYF. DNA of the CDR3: TGTGCCAGCAGTTTGCCTCGTGGACTCGACGAGCAGTACTTC.

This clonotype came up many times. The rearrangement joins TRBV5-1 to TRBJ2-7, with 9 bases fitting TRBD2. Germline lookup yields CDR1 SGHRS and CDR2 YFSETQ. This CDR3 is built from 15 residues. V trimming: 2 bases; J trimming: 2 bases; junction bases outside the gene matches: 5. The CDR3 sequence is CASSFSSGGPYEQYF. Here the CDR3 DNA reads TGCGCCAGCAGCTTTAGTAGCGGGGGCCCCTACGAGCAGTACTTC.

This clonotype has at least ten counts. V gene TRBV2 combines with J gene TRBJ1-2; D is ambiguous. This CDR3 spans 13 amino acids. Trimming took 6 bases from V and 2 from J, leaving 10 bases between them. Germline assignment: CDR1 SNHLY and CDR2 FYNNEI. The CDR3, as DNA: TGTGCCAGCAGGAAGACGGAGAACTATGGCTACACCTTC. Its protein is CASRKTENYGYTF.

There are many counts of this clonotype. CDR3 residues: CSARDFPGGNTEAFF. Written as DNA, the CDR3 is TGCAGTGCTAGAGATTTCCCAGGGGGGAACACTGAAGCTTTCTTT. The gene calls are TRBV20-1 and TRBJ1-1, with 7 positions matching TRBD1. Germline V gene sequence: CDR1 DFQATT, CDR2 SNEGSKA (reference sequence). The length of the CDR3 is 15 residues. J gave up 1 base and V 0 bases, and 5 bases lay outside the gene matches.

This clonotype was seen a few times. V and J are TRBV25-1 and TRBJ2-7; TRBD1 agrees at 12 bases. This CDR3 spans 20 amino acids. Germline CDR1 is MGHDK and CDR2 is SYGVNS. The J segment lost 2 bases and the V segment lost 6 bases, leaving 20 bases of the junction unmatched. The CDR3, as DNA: TGTGCCAGCAGCGTATTTCTTACCGTCCCGGGACAGGGGGCTCCCTACGAGCAGTACTTC. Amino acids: CASSVFLTVPGQGAPYEQYF.